This TCR beta chain was found in a study of shared clonotypes between healthy human individuals. Study as a whole: Samples came from a couple of female and a few male donors aged 18 to 49. There were three CD4 naive, three CD4 memory, two CD8 naive and one CD8 memory plates per donor. Notes on the study in general: Inspection by rarefaction showed sorted-subset sequencing to be incomplete despite large depth.

Between the trimmed V and J ends, which lost 6 bases and 0 bases, there was a span of 8 bases. Looked up from germline, CDR1 is MGHDK and CDR2 is SYGVNS. The CDR3 is 13 residues long. On this clone itself: Its antigen is still unknown.

Generated by immunoSEQ multiplex PCR, the TCRdb table keeps only in-frame clones and is missing some. This table holds 2 million to 2.5 million clones, approximately 93% found once. The rearrangement uses TRBV25-1 and TRBJ1-1; D uncertain. The specimen was naive CD4+ T cells from PBMCs. Stated subset: CD45RA+ positively selected. The clonotype comes from a man younger than 35 in good health. Some clones in this sample may be carry-over from other donors' samples. In nucleotides, the CDR3 is TGTGCCAGCAGGGGCCCACTGAACACTGAAGCTTTCTTT. Translation gives CASRGPLNTEAFF.